What follows describes a single T cell receptor (beta chain). The entry originates in a study of neoadjuvant anti-PD-1 for oral cavity cancer. Looking at the study overall: Before surgery, most patients got three to four biweekly 3 mg/kg nivolumab doses. Patients without progression got a fourth dose around day 43.

Most PBMC samples had roughly 0.45 ug input DNA in six replicates. Data came from immunoSEQ multiplex PCR; TCRdb stores just in-frame clones and leaves some out. The data hold some 66,000 clones, with around 88% observed a single time. CDR3 length: 14 amino acids. Trimming removed 10 bases from V and 10 bases from J; junction bases left unmatched: 9. Germline V gene data show CDR1 as LNHDA and CDR2 as SQIVND (reference sequence). Sample: PBMCs, taken before nivolumab (anti-PD-1) treatment. The TCR comes from a person aged 35-79 years with oral cavity squamous cell carcinoma. The rearrangement joins TRBV19 to TRBJ1-6; 11 nucleotides match TRBD1. CDR3 protein: CATLDRGPESPLHF. The CDR3 nucleotides are TGTGCCACCCTGGACAGGGGGCCGGAATCACCCCTCCACTTT. The variable domain in full, with the rest retrieved from reference TRBV19 and TRBJ1-6, is DGGITQSPKYLFRKEGQNVTLSCEQNLNHDAMYWYRQDPGQGLRLIYYSQIVNDFQKGDIAEGYSVSREKKESFPLTVTSAQKNPTAFYLCATLDRGPESPLHFGNGTRLTVT.